The 19 T cell receptor beta chains given below trace back to one sample, sequenced in a study of blood T cells in healthy people across ages. Through a sample-barcoded 5' primer and a J-beta primer mix, a second PCR was run for 7 to 11 cycles. TCRdb reprocessed the 5' RACE reads with MiXCR, giving one entry per CDR3 protein. The sample contains 1.4 million or so distinct CDR3 sequences, approximately 39% of which appear only once. Sequencing used blood. These receptors were taken from a woman under 30 in good health.

CDR3 coding DNA: TGTGCCAGTCCTCCGGGACTAGAAGCCGGGGAGCTGTTTTTT. Protein product: CASPPGLEAGELFF. The chain links TRBV7-8 to TRBJ2-2; 8 bases map to TRBD2. The germline V gene encodes CDR1 SGHVS and CDR2 FQNEAQ. The CDR3 loop spans 14 amino acids. V lost 9 bases and J lost 6; bases outside the gene matches: 9.

The chain uses TRBV14 and TRBJ2-1; no clear D. Trimming shortened V by 1 base and J by 9 bases, and 10 bases separated the two germline ends. Germline CDR1 and CDR2: SGHDN and FVKESK. The CDR3 sequence is 13 residues long. CDR3 sequence (DNA): TGTGCCAGCAGCCAAGTAAGAGTAAGTGAGCAGTTCTTC. Translating it yields CASSQVRVSEQFF.

This clonotype occurred a few times. V and J are TRBV4-1 and TRBJ2-3; D not resolved. CDR3 length equals 16 residues. V was trimmed by 1 base and J by 0 bases, leaving 11 bases between them. Per germline, CDR1 MGHRA and CDR2 YSYEKL. The DNA of the CDR3 is TGCGCCAGCAGCCAAGTAGGATACCCTAGCACAGATACGCAGTATTTT. It encodes CASSQVGYPSTDTQYF.

This clonotype was counted only a few times. The V and J genes are TRBV4-1 and TRBJ2-5; 8 positions agree with TRBD1. The J call could be wrong; TRBJ2-7 is a better fit for the DNA end. In germline, CDR1 is MGHRA, CDR2 YSYEKL. This CDR3 contains 15 residues. CDR3 in amino acids: CASSQLQGEKGEQYF. The CDR3, as DNA: TGCGCCAGCAGCCAACTACAGGGGGAGAAAGGCGAGCAGTACTTC.

The CDR3 bases are TGTGCCAGCTCGGAGCGGAACGTCATGAACACTGAAGCTTTCTTT. Its protein is CASSERNVMNTEAFF. The chain combines TRBV18 with TRBJ1-1; D gene ambiguous. CDR1 is KGHSH and CDR2 is LQKENI in the germline V gene. The CDR3 is 15 amino acids. V was clipped by 6 bases and J by 0 bases, with 14 bases between them.

The chain employs TRBV2 and TRBJ1-1, with TRBD1 as a possible D gene (5 bases). The V end lost 11 bases, the J end lost 5 bases, and 15 bases lay between the germline ends. CDR1 and CDR2 from the germline V gene are SNHLY and FYNNEI. This CDR3 has 12 amino acids. The CDR3 sequence is CAEQQGLTEAFF. CDR3 bases: TGTGCCGAACAGCAGGGTCTGACTGAAGCTTTCTTT.

The chain recombines TRBV28 with TRBJ1-1; 10 nucleotides line up with TRBD1. The V gene end was trimmed by 10 bases and the J gene end by 0 bases; junction bases not matched to a gene: 5. The CDR3 loop spans 14 amino acids. The germline V gene has CDR1 MDHEN and CDR2 SYDVKM. The CDR3 spells CATGTGAMNTEAFF. Written as DNA, the CDR3 is TGTGCCACGGGGACAGGGGCCATGAACACTGAAGCTTTCTTT.

CDR3 protein: CASSLGSGGVKDTQYF. The CDR3 DNA reads TGTGCCAGCAGCTTAGGGAGCGGGGGGGTAAAAGATACGCAGTATTTT. This chain joins TRBV11-2 and TRBJ2-3, with 10 bases aligning to TRBD2. This CDR3 comprises 16 residues. With 1 base clipped from V and 5 bases from J, the junction kept 6 bases outside the gene matches. CDR1 SGHAT and CDR2 FQNNGV come from the germline V gene.

Here the CDR3 reads CASSFWRNRGSYEQYF. DNA for the CDR3: TGTGCCAGCAGTTTTTGGCGAAATAGAGGTTCCTACGAGCAGTACTTC. The chain combines TRBV28 with TRBJ2-7; no firm D call. The germline gives CDR1 MDHEN, CDR2 SYDVKM. The CDR3 length is 16 residues. The V end lost 3 bases, the J end lost 1 base, and 16 bases lay between the germline ends.

V is TRBV7-3 and J is TRBJ1-1, with 10 positions matching TRBD1. V dropped 5 bases and J dropped 4; count of bases not matched to a gene: 4. Germline lookup yields CDR1 SGHTA and CDR2 FQGTGA. This CDR3 contains 14 residues. The CDR3 here is CASSKRTGGTEAFF. The CDR3 nucleotides are TGTGCCAGCAGCAAACGGACAGGGGGCACTGAAGCTTTCTTT.

This clonotype was detected many times. The chain carries TRBV12-3 or TRBV12-4 and TRBJ1-2; 9 bases align to TRBD1. The ends lost 10 bases at V and 6 bases at J; junction bases unmatched: 9. This CDR3 is built from 13 residues. The CDR3 DNA is TGTGCCACTAAGGACAGGGGAGGTCATGGCTACACCTTC. Encoded protein: CATKDRGGHGYTF.

This clonotype showed up just a few times. The chain carries TRBV5-6 and TRBJ2-3, with 16 bases identical to TRBD2. CDR3 length: 18 residues. V shed 2 bases, J shed 3 bases, and the junction held 6 bases outside the gene matches. Germline V gives CDR1 SGHDT, CDR2 YYEEEE. The CDR3 spells CASSLPGLAGGSTDTQYF. The CDR3 nucleotides are TGTGCCAGCAGCTTACCGGGACTAGCGGGAGGGAGTACAGATACGCAGTATTTT.

The CDR3 coding sequence is TGTGCCAGCGGCGTCGCAACTAATGAAAAACTGTTTTTT. Its protein is CASGVATNEKLFF. The V gene is TRBV6-1, the J gene TRBJ1-4; D not certain. The CDR3 length is 13 residues. Germline V lookup: CDR1 MNHNS, CDR2 SASEGT. Trimming removed 8 bases from V and 0 bases from J, with 7 bases in between.

Concerning this clonotype: One end of the junction does not line up with germline, which may come from a read error. The V call is TRBV29-1, the J call TRBJ2-7; TRBD2 is a possible D gene (5 bases). The length of the CDR3 is 10 residues. CDR1 and CDR2 from the germline V gene are SQVTM and ANQGSEA. In DNA form, the CDR3 reads TGCAGCGTTGAAGGAGGGCGACTTACCTTC. This encodes CSVEGGRLTF.

The chain couples TRBV11-2 to TRBJ2-2, with D possibly TRBD1 on 5 matching bases. Trimming shortened V by 5 bases and J by 3 bases, and 13 bases separated the two germline ends. Germline CDR1 SGHAT, CDR2 FQNNGV. This CDR3 contains 15 residues. Here the CDR3 DNA reads TGTGCCAGCAGCCACAGGCAGGGTTACACCGGGGAGCTGTTTTTT. It translates to CASSHRQGYTGELFF.

The V gene is TRBV20-1, the J gene TRBJ2-1; weak D call: TRBD2 (6 bases). This CDR3 spans 11 amino acids. The germline CDR1 and CDR2 sequences are DFQATT and SNEGSKA (reference sequence). Trimming took 6 bases from V and 6 from J, leaving 9 bases between them. The CDR3 region has the DNA TGCAGTGCCGGGAGAAGCAATGAGCAGTTCTTC. This sequence encodes CSAGRSNEQFF.

In this sample, this clonotype turned up a few times. V gene TRBV7-2 combines with J gene TRBJ2-3, with D maybe TRBD2 (5 bases). V was pared by 1 base and J by 5 bases, with 10 bases between. CDR1 SGHTA and CDR2 FQGNSA come from the germline V gene. CDR3 size: 14 residues. The CDR3 sequence: CASSLGVGVDTQYF. The CDR3 nucleotides read TGTGCCAGCAGCTTAGGGGTCGGGGTAGATACGCAGTATTTT. Looking up the rest from reference TRBV7-2 and TRBJ2-3 gives the full variable domain: GAGVSQSPSNKVTEKGKDVELRCDPISGHTALYWYRQSLGQGLEFLIYFQGNSAPDKSGLPSDRFSAERTGGSVSTLTIQRTQQEDSAVYLCASSLGVGVDTQYFGPGTRLTVL.

This clonotype was observed at least ten times. V and J are TRBV20-1 and TRBJ2-3; 7 positions agree with TRBD1. Germline-derived CDR1 and CDR2 are DFQATT and SNEGSKA (reference sequence). The CDR3 has 15 residues. V gave up 3 bases and J gave up 2 bases; unmatched junction bases: 8. Here the CDR3 DNA reads TGCAGTGCTAGTAGGGCAGGGGGATCCACAGATACGCAGTATTTT. It is translated as CSASRAGGSTDTQYF.

The V call is TRBV20-1, the J call TRBJ1-5; tentatively, D is TRBD1 (6 bases). V lost 0 bases to trimming and J lost 4 bases, with 13 bases between them. This CDR3 has 15 residues. CDR1 and CDR2 (germline): DFQATT, SNEGSKA (reference sequence). The CDR3 nucleotides read TGCAGTGCTAGAGAGGGACAAAATTGGAATCAGCCCCAGCATTTT. It encodes CSAREGQNWNQPQHF.